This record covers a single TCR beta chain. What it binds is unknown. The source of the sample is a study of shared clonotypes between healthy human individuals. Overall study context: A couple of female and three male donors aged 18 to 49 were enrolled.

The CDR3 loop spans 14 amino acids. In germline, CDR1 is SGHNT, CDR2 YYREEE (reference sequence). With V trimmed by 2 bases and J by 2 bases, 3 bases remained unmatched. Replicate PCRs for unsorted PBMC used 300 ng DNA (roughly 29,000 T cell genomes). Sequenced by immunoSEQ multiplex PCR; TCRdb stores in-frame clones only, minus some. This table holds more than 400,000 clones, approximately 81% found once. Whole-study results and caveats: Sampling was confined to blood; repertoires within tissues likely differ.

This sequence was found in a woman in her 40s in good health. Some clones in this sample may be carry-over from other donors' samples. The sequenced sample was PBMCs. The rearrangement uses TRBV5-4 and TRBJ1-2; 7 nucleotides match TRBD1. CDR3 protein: CASSLQGLNYGYTF. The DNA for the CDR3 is TGTGCCAGCAGCTTACAGGGGCTGAACTATGGCTACACCTTC.